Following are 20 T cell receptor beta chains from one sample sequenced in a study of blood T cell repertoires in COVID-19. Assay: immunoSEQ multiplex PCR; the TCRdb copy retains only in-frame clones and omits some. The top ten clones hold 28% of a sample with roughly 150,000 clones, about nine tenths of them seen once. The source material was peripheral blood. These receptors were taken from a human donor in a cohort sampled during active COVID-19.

DNA of the CDR3: TGTGCCAGCAGTTTATGGGGGGAGTCGGTAAATCAGCCCCAGCATTTT. Protein product: CASSLWGESVNQPQHF. The V call is TRBV27, the J call TRBJ1-5, with a tentative D call TRBD1 (5 bases). V lost 1 base and J 4 bases, leaving 14 bases between the germline ends. The CDR3 has 16 amino acids. Germline-derived CDR1 and CDR2 are MNHEY and SMNVEV (reference sequence).

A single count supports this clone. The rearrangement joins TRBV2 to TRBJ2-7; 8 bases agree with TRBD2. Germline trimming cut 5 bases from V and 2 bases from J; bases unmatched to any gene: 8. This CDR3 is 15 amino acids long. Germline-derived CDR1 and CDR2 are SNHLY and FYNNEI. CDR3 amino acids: CASSLTGTRTYEQYF. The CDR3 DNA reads TGTGCCAGCAGTCTAACCGGGACTAGGACCTACGAGCAGTACTTC. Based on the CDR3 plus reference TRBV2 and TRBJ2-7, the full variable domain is EPEVTQTPSHQVTQMGQEVILRCVPISNHLYFYWYRQILGQKVEFLVSFYNNEISEKSEIFDDQFSVERPDGSNFTLKIRSTKLEDSAMYFCASSLTGTRTYEQYFGPGTRLTVT.

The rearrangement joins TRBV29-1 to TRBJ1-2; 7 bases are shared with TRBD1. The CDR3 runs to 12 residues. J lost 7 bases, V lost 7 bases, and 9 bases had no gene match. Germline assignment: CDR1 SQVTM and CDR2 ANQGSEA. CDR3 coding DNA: TGCAGCGCCGCTACAGGGGCTGGTGGCTACACCTTC. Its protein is CSAATGAGGYTF. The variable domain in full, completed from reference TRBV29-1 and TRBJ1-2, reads SAVISQKPSRDICQRGTSLTIQCQVDSQVTMMFWYRQQPGQSLTLIATANQGSEATYESGFVIDKFPISRPNLTFSTLTVSNMSPEDSSIYLCSAATGAGGYTFGSGTRLTVV.

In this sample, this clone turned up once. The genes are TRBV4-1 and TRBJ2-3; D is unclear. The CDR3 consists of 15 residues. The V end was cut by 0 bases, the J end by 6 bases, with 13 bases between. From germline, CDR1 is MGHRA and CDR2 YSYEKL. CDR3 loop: CASSQDGAFPDTQYF. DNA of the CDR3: TGCGCCAGCAGCCAAGATGGAGCCTTTCCTGATACGCAGTATTTT.

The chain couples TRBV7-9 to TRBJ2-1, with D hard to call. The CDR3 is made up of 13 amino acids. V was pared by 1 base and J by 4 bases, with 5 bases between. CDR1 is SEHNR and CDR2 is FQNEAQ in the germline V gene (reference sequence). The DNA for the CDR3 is TGTGCCAGCAGCTTAGGGCTTTACAATGAGCAGTTCTTC. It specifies CASSLGLYNEQFF.

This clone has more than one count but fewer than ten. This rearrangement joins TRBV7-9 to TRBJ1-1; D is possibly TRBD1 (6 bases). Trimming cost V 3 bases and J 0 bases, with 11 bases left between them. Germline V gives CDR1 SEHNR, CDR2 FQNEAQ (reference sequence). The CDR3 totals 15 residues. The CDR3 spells CASSLDRLLNTEAFF. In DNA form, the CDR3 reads TGTGCCAGCAGCTTGGACAGACTTCTGAACACTGAAGCTTTCTTT.

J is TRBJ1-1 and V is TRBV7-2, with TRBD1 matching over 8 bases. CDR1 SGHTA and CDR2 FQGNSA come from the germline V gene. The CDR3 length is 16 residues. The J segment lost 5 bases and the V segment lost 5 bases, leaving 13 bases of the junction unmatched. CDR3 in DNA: TGTGCCAGCAGCCGGCGCTTACTACAGGGGGGAACTGAAGCTTTCTTT. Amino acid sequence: CASSRRLLQGGTEAFF.

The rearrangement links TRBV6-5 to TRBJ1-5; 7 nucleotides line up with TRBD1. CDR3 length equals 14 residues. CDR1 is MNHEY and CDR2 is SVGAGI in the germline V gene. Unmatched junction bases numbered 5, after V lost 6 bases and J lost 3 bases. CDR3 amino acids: CASSQGVNNQPQHF. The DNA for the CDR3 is TGTGCCAGCAGCCAGGGGGTTAACAATCAGCCCCAGCATTTT.

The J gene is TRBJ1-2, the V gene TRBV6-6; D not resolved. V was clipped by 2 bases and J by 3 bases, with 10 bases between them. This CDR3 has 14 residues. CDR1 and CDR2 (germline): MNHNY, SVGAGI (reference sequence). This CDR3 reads CASSYVAGDYGYTF. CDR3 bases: TGTGCCAGCAGTTACGTGGCTGGTGACTATGGCTACACCTTC.

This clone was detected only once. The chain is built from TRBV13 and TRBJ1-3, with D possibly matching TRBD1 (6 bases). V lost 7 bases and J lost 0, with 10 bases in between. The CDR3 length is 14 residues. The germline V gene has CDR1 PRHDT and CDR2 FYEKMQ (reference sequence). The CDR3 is CASTRQVSGNTIYF. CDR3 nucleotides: TGTGCCAGCACTAGACAGGTCTCTGGAAACACCATATATTTT.

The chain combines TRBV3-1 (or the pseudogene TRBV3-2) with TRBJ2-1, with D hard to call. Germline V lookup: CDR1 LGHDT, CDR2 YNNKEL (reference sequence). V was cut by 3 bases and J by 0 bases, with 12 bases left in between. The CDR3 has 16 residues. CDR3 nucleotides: TGTGCCAGCAGCCAGCGTACCCGTAGCTCCTACAATGAGCAGTTCTTC. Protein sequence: CASSQRTRSSYNEQFF.

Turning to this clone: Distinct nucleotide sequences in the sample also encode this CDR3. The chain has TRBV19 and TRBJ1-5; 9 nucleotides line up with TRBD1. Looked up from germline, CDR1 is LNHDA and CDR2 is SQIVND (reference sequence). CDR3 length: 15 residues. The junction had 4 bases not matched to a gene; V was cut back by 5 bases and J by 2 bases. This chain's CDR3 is CASSPRTGGNQPQHF. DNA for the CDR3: TGTGCCAGTAGTCCCCGGACAGGGGGCAATCAGCCCCAGCATTTT.

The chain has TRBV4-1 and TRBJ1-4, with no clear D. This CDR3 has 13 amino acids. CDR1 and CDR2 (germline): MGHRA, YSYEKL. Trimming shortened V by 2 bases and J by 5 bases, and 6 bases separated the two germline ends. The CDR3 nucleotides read TGCGCCAGCAGCCAATTACAGAATGAAAAACTGTTTTTT. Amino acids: CASSQLQNEKLFF.

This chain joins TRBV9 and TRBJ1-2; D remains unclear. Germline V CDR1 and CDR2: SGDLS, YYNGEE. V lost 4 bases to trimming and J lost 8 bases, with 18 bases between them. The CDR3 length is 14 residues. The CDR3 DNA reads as TGTGCCAGCAGCCCTTCAACCCCCATGAGCGGCTACACCTTC. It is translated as CASSPSTPMSGYTF.

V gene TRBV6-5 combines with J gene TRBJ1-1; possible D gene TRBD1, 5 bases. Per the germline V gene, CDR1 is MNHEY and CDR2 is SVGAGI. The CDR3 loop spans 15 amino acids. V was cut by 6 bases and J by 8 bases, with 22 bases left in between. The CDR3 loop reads CASRGVGHALEEAFF. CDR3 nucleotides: TGTGCCAGCAGGGGCGTGGGGCACGCTTTAGAGGAAGCTTTCTTT.

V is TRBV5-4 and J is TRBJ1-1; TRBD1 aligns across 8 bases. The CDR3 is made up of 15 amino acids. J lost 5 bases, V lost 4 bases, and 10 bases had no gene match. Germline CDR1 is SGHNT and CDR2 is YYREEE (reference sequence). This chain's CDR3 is CASSPQAGGLTEAFF. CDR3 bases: TGTGCCAGCAGCCCCCAGGCAGGGGGCCTTACTGAAGCTTTCTTT.

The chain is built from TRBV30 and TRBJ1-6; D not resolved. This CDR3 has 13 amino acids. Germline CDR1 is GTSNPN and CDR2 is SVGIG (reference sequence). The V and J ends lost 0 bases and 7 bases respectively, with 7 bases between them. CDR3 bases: TGTGCCTGGAGTGTACGAAGCAATTCACCCCTCCACTTT. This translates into CAWSVRSNSPLHF.

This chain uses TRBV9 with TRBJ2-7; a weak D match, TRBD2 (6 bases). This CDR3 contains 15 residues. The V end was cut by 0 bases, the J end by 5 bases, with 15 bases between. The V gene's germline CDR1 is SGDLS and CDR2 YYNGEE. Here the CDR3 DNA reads TGTGCCAGCAGCGTAGGCGGGGCCCCTTCCCACGAGCAGTACTTC. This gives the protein CASSVGGAPSHEQYF.

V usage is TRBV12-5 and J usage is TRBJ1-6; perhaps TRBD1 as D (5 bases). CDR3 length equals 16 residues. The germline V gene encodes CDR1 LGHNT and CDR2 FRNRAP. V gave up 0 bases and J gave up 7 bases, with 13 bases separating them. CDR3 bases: TGTGCTAGTGGTTTGGTATTATCAGGGATCAATTCACCCCTCCACTTT. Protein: CASGLVLSGINSPLHF.

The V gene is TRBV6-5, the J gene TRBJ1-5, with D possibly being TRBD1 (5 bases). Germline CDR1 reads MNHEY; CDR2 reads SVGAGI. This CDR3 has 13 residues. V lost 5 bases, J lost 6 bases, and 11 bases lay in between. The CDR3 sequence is CASSLQGTQPQHF. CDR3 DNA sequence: TGTGCCAGCAGTCTCCAGGGAACTCAGCCCCAGCATTTT.